This T cell receptor (beta chain) originates from a study of cytomegalovirus exposure and HLA in healthy donors. Findings and limits, study-wide: Analysis was performed later, and it showed HLA-associated TCR beta chains to be more clonally expanded than equally common others.

Trimming cost V 2 bases and J 1 base, with 5 bases left between them. Germline values: CDR1 MNHEY, CDR2 SVGAGI. This CDR3 is built from 13 residues. PCR was performed using 60 Vbeta and 13 Jbeta primers. Produced via immunoSEQ multiplex PCR; TCRdb's table is partial and in-frame only. This table holds about 100,000 clones, 70% to 80% found once. Details on this clone: Its antigen remains unidentified.

Unrecorded immune exposure was likely among donors, who were nominally healthy when sampled. Sample: PBMCs. The chain is built from TRBV6-5 and TRBJ1-1, with a tentative D call TRBD1 (5 bases). The source is a young woman in good health and CMV-seropositive. CDR3 bases: TGTGCCAGCAGTTACAGGGGGAACACTGAAGCTTTCTTT. As protein: CASSYRGNTEAFF.